This TCR beta chain was sequenced in a study of vaccination and CD4 T cells after COVID-19. At the level of the study: Every participant had a vaccine, which was either BNT162b2 or mRNA-1273, given in two doses.

Scientists ran DNA taken from cultured CD4+ T cells through the Oncomine TCR Beta short-read assay for sequencing. TCRdb redid the calling of the PCR reads with MiXCR, one entry per CDR3 protein. The sample contains 5,900 or so distinct CDR3 sequences, around 43% of which appear only once. Treatment of the sample: roughly 10-day PBMC culture with coronavirus spike peptide pools or control peptides (ViraFEST assay). CD4+ T cells that came from the unexposed donor were collected before the COVID-19 pandemic (2011-2018). PBMCs were cultured at some 2.1 million per well with roughly 9.7 IU/ml IL-2 and 9 to 10 ug/ml peptide pools. From germline, CDR1 is SGHNT and CDR2 YYREEE (reference sequence). The CDR3 spans 16 residues. The V and J ends lost 0 bases and 2 bases respectively, with 14 bases between them. Study-wide findings and caveats: Spike mono-reactivity was found in 304 of the 307 vaccine-specific clones identified in convalescent patients.

Points on this clonotype: Its antigen remains unidentified.

The source material was CD4+ T cells from blood, cultured in vitro. This sequence joins TRBV5-4 and TRBJ2-5; D gene ambiguous. The origin of this receptor is a human donor in good health. The CDR3 region is CASSLGVTAGQETQYF. The CDR3 DNA reads as TGTGCCAGCAGCTTGGGGGTCACGGCAGGACAAGAGACCCAGTACTTC.